The clone carrying this T cell receptor (beta chain) came up a few times. These data come from a study of patients and donors after allogeneic stem cell transplantation. TCRdb analysed the RT-PCR reads with MiXCR anew, one entry per CDR3 protein. The sample lists about a million distinct CDR3 sequences; approximately 18% were seen once. V was shortened by 3 bases and J by 8 bases, with 7 bases between the two germline ends. Germline V lookup: CDR1 MGHRA, CDR2 YSYEKL. The CDR3 runs to 11 residues. The V call is TRBV4-1, the J call TRBJ1-1; D gene uncertain. The sample comprised blood, either unsorted or a sorted T cell fraction (not recorded which). The sequence came from a human donor who was either an allogeneic HSCT recipient or a stem cell or donor lymphocyte infusion donor (not recorded which). It is not recorded whose cells these are; they may come from a transplant donor. In nucleotides, the CDR3 is TGCGCCAGCAGCCATTATGCGGAAGCTTTCTTT. Its protein is CASSHYAEAFF.